This TCR beta chain stems from a study of regulatory T cells in long-lasting Graves disease. This clonotype has only a few counts. Noted time point: persistent/refractory GD, antithyroid drugs over 5 years with positive TRAb. RNA extracted from PBMCs served as the sequencing template. Building the TCR beta libraries relied on iRepertoire HTBI primers, and CDR3 regions underwent Arm-PCR. A single record per CDR3 protein comes from TCRdb applying MiXCR to the multiplex PCR reads. This table has about 450,000 distinct CDR3 sequences, 23% appearing once. Sequencing was performed on peripheral blood mononuclear cells (PBMCs), taken when the disease was refractory, from a patient treated with antithyroid drugs. The receptor was isolated from a female donor with Graves disease.

In nucleotides, the CDR3 is TGTGCCAGCAGCGCCGGGACAGGGTACGAGACCCAGTACTTC. Amino acid sequence: CASSAGTGYETQYF. The V gene is TRBV6-1, the J gene TRBJ2-5; TRBD1 agrees at 9 bases. The CDR3 totals 14 residues. V was clipped by 6 bases and J by 5 bases; unmatched bases: 7. Germline CDR1 and CDR2: MNHNS and SASEGT.